A single sample gave rise to the 14 T cell receptor beta chains below, sequenced in a study of CXCR3-negative and CXCR3-positive naive CD8 T cells. Notes on the study in general: The TRB CDR3s that CXCR3-positive naive cells carried were more hydrophobic than those of CXCR3-negative naive cells.

Antigens for these TCRs are unknown. Researchers prepared the TRB cDNA libraries using 5' RACE with UMI labels. TCRdb reprocessed the 5' RACE reads and keeps a single row for each CDR3 protein, giving no DNA. The sample totals around 95,000 distinct CDR3 sequences. Sequencing was performed on naive CXCR3+ CD8+ T cells from blood. Subset described: CD45RO-CCR7+CD27+CD95- naive CD8+ T cells expressing CXCR3 (TNR3+). These receptors were taken from a human donor in good health. Some clones in this sample may be carry-over from other donors' samples.

The chain joins TRBV5-1 to TRBJ2-5; checking the TCRdb D call of TRBD2 is not possible without DNA. This CDR3 is 14 amino acids long. Germline V gene data show CDR1 as SGHRS and CDR2 as YFSETQ. CDR3 loop: CASSLGLTTETQCF.

The chain recombines TRBV12-3 or TRBV12-4 with TRBJ2-5; checking the TCRdb D call of TRBD1 is not possible without DNA. This CDR3 is built from 15 residues. Here the CDR3 reads CASSHPGTGGETQYF.

V is TRBV3-1 and J is TRBJ2-3; TCRdb indicates TRBD1, and absent DNA this call remains unverified. Germline V gene sequence: CDR1 LGHDT, CDR2 YNNKEL (reference sequence). This CDR3 is built from 17 residues. This CDR3 reads CASSDDSIITSTDTQYF.

V is TRBV29-1 and J is TRBJ2-1; checking the TCRdb D call of TRBD1 is not possible without DNA. CDR3 size: 14 residues. Germline V CDR1 and CDR2: SQVTM, ANQGSEA. The CDR3 spells CSVTEGYSYNEQFF.

This chain joins TRBV24-1 and TRBJ2-5; the D gene TCRdb calls, TRBD1, cannot be checked with no DNA. The CDR3 extends over 17 amino acids. Germline assignment: CDR1 KGHDR and CDR2 SFDVKD. The CDR3 loop reads CPTSDLSEGGEGETQYF.

The chain uses TRBV6-2 or TRBV6-3 and TRBJ2-1; TCRdb's D call, TRBD1, is unchecked because there is no DNA. The CDR3 loop spans 16 amino acids. Germline CDR1 reads MNHEY; CDR2 reads SVGEGT. The CDR3 loop reads CASSLLAGGRHNEQFF.

The chain uses TRBV5-5 and TRBJ2-1; TCRdb indicates TRBD1, and absent DNA this call remains unverified. CDR3 length equals 15 residues. Germline V gene data show CDR1 as SGHKS and CDR2 as YYEKEE (reference sequence). CDR3 protein: CASAQLGPIYNEQFF.

The J gene is TRBJ1-4, the V gene TRBV7-9; TCRdb's assignment of TRBD1 cannot be checked, as there is no DNA. The CDR3 runs to 14 residues. Germline CDR1 is SEHNR and CDR2 is FQNEAQ (reference sequence). CDR3 in amino acids: CASSLTGSDEKLFF.

The rearrangement uses TRBV4-2 and TRBJ1-2. This CDR3 is built from 15 residues. Germline V CDR1 and CDR2: LGHNA, YNFKEQ. The CDR3 loop reads CASSQDRIRVYGYTF.

The rearrangement links TRBV5-1 to TRBJ2-7. The germline CDR1 and CDR2 sequences are SGHRS and YFSETQ. CDR3 length equals 15 residues. The CDR3 protein is CASSLGTRGGYEQYF.

The J gene is TRBJ2-1, the V gene TRBV6-5; TCRdb returns TRBD1, unconfirmable since there is no DNA. This CDR3 region has 13 residues. CDR1 and CDR2 from the germline V gene are MNHEY and SVGAGI. This chain's CDR3 is CASSYGGGNEQFF.

The chain has TRBV6-5 and TRBJ1-1; TCRdb reports TRBD1, a call that lacks DNA to check it against. The CDR3 contains 17 residues. From germline, CDR1 is MNHEY and CDR2 SVGAGI. CDR3 loop: CASSYPFPTGATTEAFF.

Here the CDR3 reads CSVDGVTSGGARTDTQYF. This chain uses TRBV29-1 with TRBJ2-3; TCRdb indicates TRBD2, and absent DNA this call remains unverified. The germline V gene encodes CDR1 SQVTM and CDR2 ANQGSEA. The CDR3 length is 18 residues.

V usage is TRBV29-1 and J usage is TRBJ1-3. The CDR3 has 12 residues. The germline V gene encodes CDR1 SQVTM and CDR2 ANQGSEA. The CDR3 here is CSVENGVDTIYF.